The 5 T cell receptor beta chains reported below all come from one sample, sequenced in a study of tumor and adjacent non-tumor tissue in lung cancer. No cell sorting was done before RNA was extracted from the tissue. The library came from three nested PCR rounds adapted from ARM-PCR protocols. TCRdb ran MiXCR on the multiplex PCR reads and lists one entry per CDR3 protein. Found here are fewer than 85,000 distinct CDR3 sequences, 75% to 90% of them singletons; the top ten hold roughly 15%. The material sequenced was lung tumor tissue. These receptors were obtained from a woman aged 45-65 years with non-small cell lung cancer.

Concerning this clonotype: The germline gene is not matched at one end of the junction; a read error may be the cause. The chain joins TRBV6-1 to TRBJ2-5; the D is unclear. The CDR3 has 11 residues. Looked up from germline, CDR1 is MNHNS and CDR2 is SASEGT. The CDR3 nucleotides read TGTGTCAGCAGCAGAAGTCGGACCCGGTACTTC. Translation: CVSSRSRTRYF.

As concerns this clonotype: Sequence at one end of the junction differs from germline and may be a read error. The gene calls are TRBV20-1 and TRBJ2-7; D might be TRBD1 or TRBD2, each matching 5 bases. Germline CDR1 and CDR2: DFQATT and SNEGSKA (reference sequence). CDR3 length equals 13 residues. CDR3 nucleotides: TGCAATGCTAACGGGGCTGACTCCTACGAGCAGTACTTC. As protein: CNANGADSYEQYF.

This clonotype appeared once. A read error may account for a junction end that differs from germline. CDR3 loop: CTSSFVAMSRWGTDTQYF. The CDR3 bases are TGTACCAGCAGCTTCGTCGCCATGAGCAGATGGGGCACAGATACGCAGTATTTT. The chain joins TRBV11-2 to TRBJ2-3, with D unresolved. The V gene's germline CDR1 is SGHAT and CDR2 FQNNGV. This CDR3 is 18 amino acids long.

At least ten counts were recorded for this clonotype. The chain joins TRBV10-2 to TRBJ1-2, with D possibly being TRBD1 (6 bases). The CDR3 is 14 residues long. V was trimmed by 0 bases and J by 8 bases, leaving 13 bases between them. Germline values: CDR1 WSHSY, CDR2 SAAADI. The DNA for the CDR3 is TGCGCCAGCAGTGAGTCCAGAGGGGGACCGGGCTACACCTTC. It is translated as CASSESRGGPGYTF.

This clonotype was seen once. A read error may account for a junction end that differs from germline. The chain has TRBV6-5 and TRBJ2-7; D is undetermined. Germline CDR1 MNHEY, CDR2 SVGAGI. CDR3 length equals 16 residues. DNA of the CDR3: TGTGTCAGCAATTACTCTAAGGGTCCCTTTACCTACGAGCAGTACTTT. Protein sequence: CVSNYSKGPFTYEQYF.